These T cell receptor beta chains were read from a single sample in a study of blood T cells in healthy people across ages. Via MiXCR, TCRdb re-called the 5' RACE reads, giving one row per CDR3 protein. The table has some 1.5 million distinct CDR3 sequences, approximately 39% seen once. Sequenced: blood. Every receptor here comes from a woman aged 18-30 years in good health. CDR3s include the opening cysteine and the closing phenylalanine or tryptophan. D genes are given only for firm matches. Clone sizes are given selectively: once, few, many, or a class where the clone is expanded.

>TRBV2|-|TRBJ2-2|-
CASSAEEELFF
>TRBV24-1|-|TRBJ2-1|-
CATSDPLGGEQFF
>TRBV12-3/TRBV12-4|TRBD2|TRBJ2-3|-
CASSLFQAGGGTDTQYF
>TRBV4-3|-|TRBJ2-1|-
CASSPSRTTTNEQFF
>TRBV4-1|-|TRBJ1-2|few
CASSQDGTRWANYGYTF
>TRBV7-6|TRBD2|TRBJ2-7|-
CVSSLSRLAGVREQYF
>TRBV7-9|TRBD1|TRBJ2-7|many
CASSLVGQVNYEQYF
>TRBV29-1|-|TRBJ2-7|many
CSVGYGSLSYEQYF
>TRBV6-6|-|TRBJ2-5|-
CAAWGRGDRETQYF
>TRBV7-9|TRBD1|TRBJ1-1|few
CASSPGQGIVNTEAFF
>TRBV7-2|TRBD2|TRBJ2-3|-
CASSPAGGLSTDTQYF
>TRBV4-3|-|TRBJ2-6|-
CASSQGRFSSGANVLTF
>TRBV2|-|TRBJ2-1|-
CASREDRYNEQFF
>TRBV4-3|-|TRBJ1-2|-
CASSREGTSRGYTF
>TRBV5-1|TRBD2|TRBJ2-7|few
CASSPTSGSPLEQYF
>TRBV20-1|-|TRBJ1-2|-
CSARARRGVHYGYTF
>TRBV28|-|TRBJ1-1|-
CASTLLTGVPEAFF
>TRBV9|TRBD1|-|-
CASSVRDRTYEQYF